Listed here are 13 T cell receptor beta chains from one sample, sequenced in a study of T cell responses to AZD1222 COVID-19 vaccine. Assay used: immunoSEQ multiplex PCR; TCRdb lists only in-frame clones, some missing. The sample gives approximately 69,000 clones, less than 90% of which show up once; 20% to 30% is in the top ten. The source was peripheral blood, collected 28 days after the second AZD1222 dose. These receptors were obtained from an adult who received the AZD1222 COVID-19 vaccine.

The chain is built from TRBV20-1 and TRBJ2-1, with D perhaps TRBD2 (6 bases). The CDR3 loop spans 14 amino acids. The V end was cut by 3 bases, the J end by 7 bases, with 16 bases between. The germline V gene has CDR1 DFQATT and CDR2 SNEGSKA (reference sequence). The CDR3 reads CSASFGRDLNEQFF. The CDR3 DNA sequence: TGCAGTGCTAGTTTCGGGAGAGATTTAAATGAGCAGTTCTTC.

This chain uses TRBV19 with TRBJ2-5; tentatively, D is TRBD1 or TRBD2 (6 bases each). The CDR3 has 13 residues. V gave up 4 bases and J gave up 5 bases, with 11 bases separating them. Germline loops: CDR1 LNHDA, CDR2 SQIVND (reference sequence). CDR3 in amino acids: CASSTGAVETQYF. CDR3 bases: TGTGCCAGTAGTACGGGGGCGGTGGAGACCCAGTACTTC.

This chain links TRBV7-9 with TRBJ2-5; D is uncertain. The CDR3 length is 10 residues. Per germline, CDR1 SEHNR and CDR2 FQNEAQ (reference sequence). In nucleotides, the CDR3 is TGTGCAGGGTGTAAAGAGACCCAGTACTTC. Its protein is CAGCKETQYF.

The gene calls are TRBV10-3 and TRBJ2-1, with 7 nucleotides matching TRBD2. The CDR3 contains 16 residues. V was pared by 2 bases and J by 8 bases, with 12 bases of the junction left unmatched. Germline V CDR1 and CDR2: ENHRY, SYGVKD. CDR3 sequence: CAISEEGKEGGDEQFF. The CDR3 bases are TGTGCCATCAGTGAGGAAGGAAAGGAGGGAGGGGATGAGCAGTTCTTC.

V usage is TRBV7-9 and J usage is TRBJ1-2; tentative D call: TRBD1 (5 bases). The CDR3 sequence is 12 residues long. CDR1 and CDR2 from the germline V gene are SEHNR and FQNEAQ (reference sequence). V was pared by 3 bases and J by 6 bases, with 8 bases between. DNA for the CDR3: TGTGCCAGCAGCTTTGGGGGAAATGGCTACACCTTC. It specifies CASSFGGNGYTF. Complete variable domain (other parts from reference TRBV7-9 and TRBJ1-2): DTGVSQNPRHKITKRGQNVTFRCDPISEHNRLYWYRQTLGQGPEFLTYFQNEAQLEKSRLLSDRFSAERPKGSFSTLEIQRTEQGDSAMYLCASSFGGNGYTFGSGTRLTVV.

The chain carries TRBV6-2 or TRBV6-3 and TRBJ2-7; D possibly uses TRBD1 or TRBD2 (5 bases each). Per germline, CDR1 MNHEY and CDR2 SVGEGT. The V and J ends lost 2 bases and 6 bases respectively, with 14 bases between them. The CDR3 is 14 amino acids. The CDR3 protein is CASSYPGRASEQYF. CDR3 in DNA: TGTGCCAGCAGTTACCCGGGACGGGCTTCCGAGCAGTACTTC.

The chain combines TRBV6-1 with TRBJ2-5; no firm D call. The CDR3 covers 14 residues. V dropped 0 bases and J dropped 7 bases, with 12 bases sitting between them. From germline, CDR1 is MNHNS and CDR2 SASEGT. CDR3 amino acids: CASSEARVARTQYF. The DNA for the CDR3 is TGTGCCAGCAGTGAAGCAAGGGTGGCCCGGACCCAGTACTTC.

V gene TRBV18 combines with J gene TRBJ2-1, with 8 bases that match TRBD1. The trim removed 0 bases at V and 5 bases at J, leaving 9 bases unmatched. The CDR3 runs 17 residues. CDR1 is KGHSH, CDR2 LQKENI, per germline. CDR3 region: CASSPPRTGLRHNEQFF. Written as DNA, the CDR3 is TGTGCCAGCTCACCACCAAGGACAGGGCTAAGGCACAATGAGCAGTTCTTC.

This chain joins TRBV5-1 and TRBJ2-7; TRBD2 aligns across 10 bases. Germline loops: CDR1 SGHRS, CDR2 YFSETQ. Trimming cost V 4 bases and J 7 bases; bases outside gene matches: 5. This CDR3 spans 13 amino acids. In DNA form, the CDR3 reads TGCGCCAGCAGCCCATATAGCGGGAGGGAGCAGTACTTC. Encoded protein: CASSPYSGREQYF.

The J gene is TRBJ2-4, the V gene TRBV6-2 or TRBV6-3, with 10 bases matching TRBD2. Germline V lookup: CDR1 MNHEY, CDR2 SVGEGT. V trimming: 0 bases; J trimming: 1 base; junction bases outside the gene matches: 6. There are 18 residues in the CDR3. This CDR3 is CASSYSLLAGVAKNIQYF. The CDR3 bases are TGTGCCAGCAGTTACTCCCTCCTAGCGGGAGTGGCCAAAAACATTCAGTACTTC.

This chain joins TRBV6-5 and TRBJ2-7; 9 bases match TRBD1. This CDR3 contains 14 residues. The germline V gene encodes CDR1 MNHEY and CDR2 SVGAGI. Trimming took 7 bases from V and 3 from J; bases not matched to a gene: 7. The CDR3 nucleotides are TGTGCCAGCATCACGGAGGGACAGGGCTACGAGCAGTACTTC. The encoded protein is CASITEGQGYEQYF.

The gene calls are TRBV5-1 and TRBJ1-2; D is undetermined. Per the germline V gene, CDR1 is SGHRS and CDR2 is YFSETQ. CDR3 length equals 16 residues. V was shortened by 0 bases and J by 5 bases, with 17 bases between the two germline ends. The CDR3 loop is CASSLVLDAIPYGYTF. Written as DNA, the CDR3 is TGCGCCAGCAGCTTGGTTCTCGACGCTATACCGTATGGCTACACCTTC.

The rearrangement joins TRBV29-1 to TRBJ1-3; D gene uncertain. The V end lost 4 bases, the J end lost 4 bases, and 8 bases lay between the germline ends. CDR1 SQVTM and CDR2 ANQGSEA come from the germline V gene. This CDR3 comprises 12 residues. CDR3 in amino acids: CSVASIGNTIYF. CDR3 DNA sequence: TGCAGCGTTGCATCGATAGGAAACACCATATATTTT.